One sample yielded the 5 T cell receptor beta chains listed below, sequenced in a study of blood T cells in healthy people across ages. Sample-barcoded 5' priming and a J-beta primer mix drove a second PCR of 7 to 11 cycles. Via MiXCR, TCRdb re-called the 5' RACE reads, giving one row per CDR3 protein. The sample yields about 1,500,000 distinct CDR3 sequences, roughly 40% seen once. Sequenced: blood. The receptors here all came from a woman younger than 35 in good health.

This clonotype has a handful of counts. The chain joins TRBV20-1 to TRBJ1-1; D remains ambiguous. This CDR3 region has 16 residues. Between the trimmed V and J ends, which lost 2 bases and 0 bases, there was a span of 16 bases. Germline lookup yields CDR1 DFQATT and CDR2 SNEGSKA (reference sequence). This CDR3 is CSARTGPGQVNTEAFF. The CDR3 bases are TGCAGTGCTAGAACGGGCCCGGGCCAGGTGAACACTGAAGCTTTCTTT.

The CDR3 protein is CAIMGLASYNEQFF. The CDR3 DNA sequence: TGTGCCATCATGGGACTAGCGAGCTACAATGAGCAGTTCTTC. The chain carries TRBV6-2 or TRBV6-3 and TRBJ2-1, with 10 bases identical to TRBD2. Germline V lookup: CDR1 MNHEY, CDR2 SVGEGT. The CDR3 consists of 14 residues. The ends lost 10 bases at V and 3 bases at J; junction bases unmatched: 6.

This clonotype has only a few counts. The genes are TRBV12-5 and TRBJ2-5; no clear D gene. Germline values: CDR1 LGHNT, CDR2 FRNRAP. The CDR3 contains 12 residues. V was trimmed by 5 bases and J by 5 bases, leaving 9 bases between them. The CDR3 region has the DNA TGTGCTAGTGGTGTGACAACGGAGACCCAGTACTTC. Translation: CASGVTTETQYF. The full variable domain, rest sourced from reference TRBV12-5 and TRBJ2-5, is DARVTQTPRHKVTEMGQEVTMRCQPILGHNTVFWYRQTMMQGLELLAYFRNRAPLDDSGMPKDRFSAEMPDATLATLKIQPSEPRDSAVYFCASGVTTETQYFGPGTRLLVL.

The genes are TRBV12-3 or TRBV12-4 and TRBJ2-7; D is perhaps TRBD1 (5 bases). V was pared by 4 bases and J by 3 bases, with 13 bases between. The CDR3 extends over 14 amino acids. The CDR3 protein is CASSSYLGHYEQYF. The CDR3, as DNA: TGTGCCAGCAGTTCTTATTTGGGGCACTACGAGCAGTACTTC.

This clonotype was recorded once. The J gene is TRBJ1-2, the V gene TRBV6-6, with D unclear. Between the trimmed V and J ends, which lost 2 bases and 4 bases, there was a span of 14 bases. Germline V gene data show CDR1 as MNHNY and CDR2 as SVGAGI (reference sequence). This CDR3 contains 15 residues. The CDR3: CASSYPQVVSYGYTF. The CDR3 DNA is TGTGCCAGCAGTTACCCCCAGGTTGTTTCCTATGGCTACACCTTC.